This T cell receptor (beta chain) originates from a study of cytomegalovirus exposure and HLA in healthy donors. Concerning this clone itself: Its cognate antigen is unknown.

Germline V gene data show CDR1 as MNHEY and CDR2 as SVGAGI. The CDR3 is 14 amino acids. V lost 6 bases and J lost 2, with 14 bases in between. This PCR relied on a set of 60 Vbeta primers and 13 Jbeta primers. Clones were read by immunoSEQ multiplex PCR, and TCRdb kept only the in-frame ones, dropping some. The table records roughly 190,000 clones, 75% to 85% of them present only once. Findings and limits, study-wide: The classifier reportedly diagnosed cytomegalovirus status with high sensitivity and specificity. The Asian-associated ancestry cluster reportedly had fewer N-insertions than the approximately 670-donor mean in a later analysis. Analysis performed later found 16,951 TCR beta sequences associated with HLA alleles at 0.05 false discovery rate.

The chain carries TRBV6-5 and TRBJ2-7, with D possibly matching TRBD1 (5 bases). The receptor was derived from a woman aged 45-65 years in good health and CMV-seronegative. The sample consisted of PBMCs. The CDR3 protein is CASSSPGRTYEQYF. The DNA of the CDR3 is TGTGCCAGCAGCTCCCCAGGGCGCACCTACGAGCAGTACTTC.